The next 13 T cell receptor beta chains were all read from a single sample in a study of cytomegalovirus exposure and HLA in healthy donors. The study ran its PCR with 60 Vbeta and 13 Jbeta primers. Profiling relied on immunoSEQ multiplex PCR, and the TCRdb table lists in-frame clones only, not all of them. The data hold around 130,000 clones, with around 80% observed a single time. Sequences were obtained from PBMCs. These receptor sequences come from a man aged 25-45 years in good health and CMV-seronegative.

The J gene is TRBJ2-1, the V gene TRBV4-1; D might be TRBD1 (5 bases). Germline V gives CDR1 MGHRA, CDR2 YSYEKL. V lost 2 bases and J lost 7, with 9 bases in between. The CDR3 covers 13 residues. CDR3 sequence: CASSQSRVNEQFF. CDR3 sequence (DNA): TGCGCCAGCAGCCAATCCAGGGTTAATGAGCAGTTCTTC.

V and J are TRBV19 and TRBJ2-7; D perhaps matches TRBD1 (5 bases). Trimming stripped 6 bases from V and 2 bases from J, with 17 bases between. The germline gives CDR1 LNHDA, CDR2 SQIVND (reference sequence). The CDR3 contains 15 residues. The CDR3 DNA reads as TGTGCCAGTAGCCCTACAGGTTTATCCGCCTACGAGCAGTACTTC. Its protein product is CASSPTGLSAYEQYF.

The rearrangement links TRBV6-5 to TRBJ2-7; TRBD2 matches 8 bases. Germline trimming cut 6 bases from V and 4 bases from J; bases unmatched to any gene: 11. The CDR3 loop spans 15 amino acids. Germline loops: CDR1 MNHEY, CDR2 SVGAGI. The chain's CDR3 is CASSYGGLAPYEQYF. The CDR3 nucleotides read TGTGCCAGCAGCTACGGTGGACTAGCCCCTTACGAGCAGTACTTC.

This clone occurred once. This chain uses TRBV2 with TRBJ2-3, with 13 positions matching TRBD2. CDR1 and CDR2 from the germline V gene are SNHLY and FYNNEI. The CDR3 is made up of 16 amino acids. The V gene end was trimmed by 8 bases and the J gene end by 8 bases; junction bases not matched to a gene: 13. CDR3 sequence (DNA): TGTGCCAGCCTGTGGACTAGCGGGGGTTTCATGGGTACGCAGTATTTT. Translating gives CASLWTSGGFMGTQYF.

The chain combines TRBV11-2 with TRBJ2-2; D is unclear. Germline V gives CDR1 SGHAT, CDR2 FQNNGV. V was shortened by 1 base and J by 1 base, with 4 bases between the two germline ends. The CDR3 length is 14 residues. CDR3 bases: TGTGCCAGCAGCTTAGCCTGGAACACCGGGGAGCTGTTTTTT. Translated, it gives CASSLAWNTGELFF.

This clone has a single count. The chain combines TRBV7-2 with TRBJ1-1, with unresolved D. CDR1 SGHTA and CDR2 FQGNSA come from the germline V gene. V lost 2 bases, J lost 2 bases, and 12 bases lay in between. The CDR3 extends over 15 amino acids. CDR3 protein: CASSLYSDSNTEAFF. CDR3 DNA sequence: TGTGCCAGCAGCTTATATTCGGACTCAAACACTGAAGCTTTCTTT. Together with reference TRBV7-2 and TRBJ1-1, the CDR3 gives the full variable domain: GAGVSQSPSNKVTEKGKDVELRCDPISGHTALYWYRQSLGQGLEFLIYFQGNSAPDKSGLPSDRFSAERTGGSVSTLTIQRTQQEDSAVYLCASSLYSDSNTEAFFGQGTRLTVV.

The chain links TRBV2 to TRBJ2-1; 7 bases match TRBD1. There are 13 residues in the CDR3. The ends lost 7 bases at V and 4 bases at J; junction bases unmatched: 4. Germline V gives CDR1 SNHLY, CDR2 FYNNEI. The CDR3 is CASKGALYNEQFF. The DNA of the CDR3 is TGTGCCAGCAAGGGGGCACTGTACAATGAGCAGTTCTTC.

In its sample, this clone was seen once. The chain uses TRBV19 and TRBJ1-6; unclear D gene. Looked up from germline, CDR1 is LNHDA and CDR2 is SQIVND (reference sequence). V dropped 2 bases and J dropped 10 bases, with 15 bases sitting between them. CDR3 length equals 15 residues. The CDR3 bases are TGTGCCAGTAGTATATTGGCGCAGGCCGAATCACCCCTCCACTTT. Its protein is CASSILAQAESPLHF.

This chain uses TRBV25-1 with TRBJ1-1; TRBD1 agrees at 11 bases. The length of the CDR3 is 15 residues. V was pared by 2 bases and J by 3 bases, with 2 bases of the junction left unmatched. Looked up from germline, CDR1 is MGHDK and CDR2 is SYGVNS. For the CDR3, the DNA is TGTGCCAGCAGTGAACCGGGACAGGGGGACACTGAAGCTTTCTTT. Its protein product is CASSEPGQGDTEAFF. The whole variable domain, remainder taken from reference TRBV25-1 and TRBJ1-1, is EADIYQTPRYLVIGTGKKITLECSQTMGHDKMYWYQQDPGMELHLIHYSYGVNSTEKGDLSSESTVSRIRTEHFPLTLESARPSHTSQYLCASSEPGQGDTEAFFGQGTRLTVV.

This sequence joins TRBV21-1 and TRBJ1-2; the table assigns TRBD1, which was not confirmed against the DNA. TRBV21-1 is a pseudogene locus. This CDR3 has 11 amino acids. The CDR3: CASSKQGCYTF. Here the CDR3 DNA reads TGTGCCAGCAGCAAACAGGGCTGCTACACCTTC.

This clone was seen a few times. The chain combines TRBV15 with TRBJ1-2, with D hard to call. V lost 5 bases and J lost 0, with 16 bases in between. CDR1 and CDR2 from the germline V gene are LNHNV and YYDKDF (reference sequence). This CDR3 is 16 amino acids long. CDR3 residues: CATSVNVGGSNYGYTF. In DNA form, the CDR3 reads TGTGCCACCAGCGTAAATGTTGGCGGTTCTAACTATGGCTACACCTTC.

The chain recombines TRBV19 with TRBJ2-5; possible D gene TRBD2, 6 bases. The CDR3 consists of 16 residues. Germline V gene sequence: CDR1 LNHDA, CDR2 SQIVND (reference sequence). The germline V and J ends were trimmed by 3 bases and 5 bases, with 19 bases remaining between them. The chain's CDR3 is CASSIGAGPGWETQYF. Here the CDR3 DNA reads TGTGCCAGTAGTATTGGCGCGGGGCCAGGCTGGGAGACCCAGTACTTC.

The V gene is TRBV28, the J gene TRBJ1-4; D might be TRBD1 (6 bases). Deletions cut 10 bases from V and 4 bases from J, with 16 bases between. Germline-derived CDR1 and CDR2 are MDHEN and SYDVKM. CDR3 length equals 14 residues. CDR3 DNA sequence: TGTGCCACCTACGAGCAGGGGAGTAATGAAAAACTGTTTTTT. Protein product: CATYEQGSNEKLFF.